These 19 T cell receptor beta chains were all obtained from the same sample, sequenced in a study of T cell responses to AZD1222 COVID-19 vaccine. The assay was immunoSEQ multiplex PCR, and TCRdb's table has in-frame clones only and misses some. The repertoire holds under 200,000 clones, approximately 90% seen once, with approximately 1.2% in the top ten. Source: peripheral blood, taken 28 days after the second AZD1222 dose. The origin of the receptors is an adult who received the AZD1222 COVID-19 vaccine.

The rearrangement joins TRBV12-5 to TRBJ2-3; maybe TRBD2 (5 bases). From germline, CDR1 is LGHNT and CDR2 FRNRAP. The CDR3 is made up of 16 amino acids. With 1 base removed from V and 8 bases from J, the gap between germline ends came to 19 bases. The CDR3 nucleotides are TGTGCTAGTGGTTTGGCCCGCCCGACCTCCGGGATTACGCAGTATTTT. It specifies CASGLARPTSGITQYF. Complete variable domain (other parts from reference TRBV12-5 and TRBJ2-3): DARVTQTPRHKVTEMGQEVTMRCQPILGHNTVFWYRQTMMQGLELLAYFRNRAPLDDSGMPKDRFSAEMPDATLATLKIQPSEPRDSAVYFCASGLARPTSGITQYFGPGTRLTVL.

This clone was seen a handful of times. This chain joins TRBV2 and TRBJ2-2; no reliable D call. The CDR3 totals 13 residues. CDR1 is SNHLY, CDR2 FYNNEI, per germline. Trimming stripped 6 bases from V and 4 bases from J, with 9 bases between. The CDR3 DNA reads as TGTGCCAGCAGGCCTAGAGTCACCGGGGAGCTGTTTTTT. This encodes CASRPRVTGELFF.

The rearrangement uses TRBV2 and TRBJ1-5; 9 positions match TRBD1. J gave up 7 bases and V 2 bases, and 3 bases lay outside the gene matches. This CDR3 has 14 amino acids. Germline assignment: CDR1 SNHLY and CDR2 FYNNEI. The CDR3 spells CASSETGGRQPQHF. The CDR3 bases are TGTGCCAGCAGTGAAACAGGGGGCCGGCAGCCCCAGCATTTT.

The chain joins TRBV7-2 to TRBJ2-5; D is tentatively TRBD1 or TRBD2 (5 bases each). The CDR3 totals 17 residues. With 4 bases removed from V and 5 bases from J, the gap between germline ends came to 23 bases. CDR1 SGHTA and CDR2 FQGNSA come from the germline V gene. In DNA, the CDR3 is TGTGCCAGCAGCTCCGCTCGGGGCGCGGCACTAGGGGAGACCCAGTACTTC. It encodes CASSSARGAALGETQYF.

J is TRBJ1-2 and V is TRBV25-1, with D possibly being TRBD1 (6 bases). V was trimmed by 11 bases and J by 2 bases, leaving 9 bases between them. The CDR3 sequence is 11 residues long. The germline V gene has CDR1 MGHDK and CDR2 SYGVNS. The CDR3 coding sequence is TGTGCCTCCGGGACAAACTATGGCTACACCTTC. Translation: CASGTNYGYTF.

The CDR3 loop is CASSSLRAGGNTIYF. CDR3 DNA sequence: TGTGCCAGCAGTAGCCTGAGGGCGGGTGGAAACACCATATATTTT. This rearrangement joins TRBV6-5 to TRBJ1-3, with unresolved D. The V end was cut by 5 bases, the J end by 3 bases, with 14 bases between. The CDR3 extends over 15 amino acids. In germline, CDR1 is MNHEY, CDR2 SVGAGI.

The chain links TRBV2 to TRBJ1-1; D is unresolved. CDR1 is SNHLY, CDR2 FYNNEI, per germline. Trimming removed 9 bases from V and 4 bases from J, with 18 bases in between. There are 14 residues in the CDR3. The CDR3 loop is CASPLWALSTEAFF. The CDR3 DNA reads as TGTGCCAGTCCCTTATGGGCCCTTAGCACTGAAGCTTTCTTT.

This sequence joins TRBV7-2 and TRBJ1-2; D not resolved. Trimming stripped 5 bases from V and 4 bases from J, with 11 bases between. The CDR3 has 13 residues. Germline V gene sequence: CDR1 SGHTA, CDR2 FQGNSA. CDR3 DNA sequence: TGTGCCAGCAGCGCATATTCGGGCTATGGCTACACCTTC. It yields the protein CASSAYSGYGYTF.

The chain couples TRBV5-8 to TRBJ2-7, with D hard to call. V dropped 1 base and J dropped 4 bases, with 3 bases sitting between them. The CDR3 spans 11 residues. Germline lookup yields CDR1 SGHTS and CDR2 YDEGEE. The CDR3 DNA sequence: TGTGCCAGCAGCTTGCGGTACGAGCAGTACTTC. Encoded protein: CASSLRYEQYF.

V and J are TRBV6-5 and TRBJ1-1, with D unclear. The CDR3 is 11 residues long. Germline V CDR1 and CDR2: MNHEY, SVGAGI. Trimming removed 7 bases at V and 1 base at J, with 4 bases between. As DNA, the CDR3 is TGTGCCAGCACGGCGAACACTGAAGCTTTCTTT. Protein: CASTANTEAFF.

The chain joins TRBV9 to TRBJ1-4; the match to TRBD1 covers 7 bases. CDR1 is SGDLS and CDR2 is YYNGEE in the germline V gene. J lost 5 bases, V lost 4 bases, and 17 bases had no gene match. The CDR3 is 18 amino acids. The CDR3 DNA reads TGTGCCAGCAGCTTTATAATAGGACAGGCAGAGTGGAATGAAAAACTGTTTTTT. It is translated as CASSFIIGQAEWNEKLFF.

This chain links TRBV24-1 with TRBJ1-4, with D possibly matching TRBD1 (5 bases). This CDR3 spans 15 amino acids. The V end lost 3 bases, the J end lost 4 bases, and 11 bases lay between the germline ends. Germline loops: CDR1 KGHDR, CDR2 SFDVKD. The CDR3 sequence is CATSDATGFNEKLFF. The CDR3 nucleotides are TGTGCCACCAGTGATGCTACAGGATTTAATGAAAAACTGTTTTTT.

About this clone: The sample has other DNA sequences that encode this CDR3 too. CDR3 sequence reads: CASSSPGTGPYEQYF. The CDR3 nucleotides are TGTGCCAGCAGTTCTCCCGGGACTGGCCCCTACGAGCAGTACTTC. V gene TRBV28 combines with J gene TRBJ2-7, with a tentative D call TRBD2 (6 bases). The CDR3 covers 15 residues. Per germline, CDR1 MDHEN and CDR2 SYDVKM. V was cut by 4 bases and J by 2 bases, with 15 bases left in between.

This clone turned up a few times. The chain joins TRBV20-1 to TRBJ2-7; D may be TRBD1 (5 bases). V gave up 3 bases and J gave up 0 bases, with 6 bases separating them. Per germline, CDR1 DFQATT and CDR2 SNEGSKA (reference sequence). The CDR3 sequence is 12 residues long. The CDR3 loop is CSASQGSYEQYF. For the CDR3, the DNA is TGCAGTGCTAGTCAGGGCTCCTACGAGCAGTACTTC.

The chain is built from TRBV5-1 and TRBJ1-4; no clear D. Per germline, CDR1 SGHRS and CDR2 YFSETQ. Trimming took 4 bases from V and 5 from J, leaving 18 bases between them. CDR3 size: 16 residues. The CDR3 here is CASSPNLGRANEKLFF. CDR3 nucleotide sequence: TGCGCCAGCAGCCCGAACTTGGGCAGAGCGAATGAAAAACTGTTTTTT.

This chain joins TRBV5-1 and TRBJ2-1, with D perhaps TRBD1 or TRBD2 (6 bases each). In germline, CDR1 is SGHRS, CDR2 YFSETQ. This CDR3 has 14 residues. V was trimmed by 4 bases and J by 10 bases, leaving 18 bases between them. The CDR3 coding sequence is TGCGCCAGCAGCCCTGACGGGGGCCAGAGAGAGCAGTTCTTC. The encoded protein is CASSPDGGQREQFF.

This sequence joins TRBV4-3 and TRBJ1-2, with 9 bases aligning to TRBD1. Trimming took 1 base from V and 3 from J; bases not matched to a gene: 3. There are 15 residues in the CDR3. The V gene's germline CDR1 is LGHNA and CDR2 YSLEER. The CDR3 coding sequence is TGCGCCAGCAGCCAAGGGAGGACAGGGGACTATGGCTACACCTTC. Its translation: CASSQGRTGDYGYTF.

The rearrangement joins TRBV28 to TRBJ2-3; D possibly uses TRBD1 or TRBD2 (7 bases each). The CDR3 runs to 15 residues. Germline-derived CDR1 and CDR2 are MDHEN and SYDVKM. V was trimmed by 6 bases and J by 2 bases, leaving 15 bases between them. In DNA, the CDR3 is TGTGCCAGCAGCTTCAGGGGGGACTACACAGATACGCAGTATTTT. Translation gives CASSFRGDYTDTQYF.

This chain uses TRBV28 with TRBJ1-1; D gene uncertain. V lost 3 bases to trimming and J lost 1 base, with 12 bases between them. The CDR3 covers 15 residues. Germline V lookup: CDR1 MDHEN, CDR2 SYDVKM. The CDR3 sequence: CASSLVVWENTEAFF. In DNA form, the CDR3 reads TGTGCCAGCAGTTTGGTTGTATGGGAGAACACTGAAGCTTTCTTT.